This T cell receptor beta chain was obtained from a study of CD8 T cells in Susac syndrome. Sequencing of TCR beta was performed on blood CD8+ T cells and on blood CD4+ T cells. Healthy donors served as age- and sex-matched controls. Purification of the CD8+ and CD4+ T cells relied on negative isolation, and TEMRA cells underwent FACS enrichment. Random-hexamer reverse transcription was applied to roughly 0.5 to 1 ug RNA. The immunoSEQ assay covered 54 Vbeta and 13 Jbeta segments for CDR3. TCRdb analysed the immunoSEQ multiplex PCR reads with MiXCR anew, one entry per CDR3 protein. The sample carries approximately 120,000 distinct CDR3 sequences, roughly 90% recorded once. The specimen was CD8+ T cells from PBMCs. The clonotype was recovered from a human donor in good health.

For the CDR3, the DNA is TGCGCCAGCAGCCCCGAGGGGACTAGCGGGACTGGCTCCTACAATGAGCAGTTCTTC. This codes for CASSPEGTSGTGSYNEQFF. The chain links TRBV4-1 to TRBJ2-1; TRBD2 agrees at 13 bases. CDR1 and CDR2 from the germline V gene are MGHRA and YSYEKL. Trimming removed 4 bases from V and 0 bases from J; junction bases left unmatched: 9. The CDR3 is 19 amino acids.